This entry is about one T cell receptor (beta chain). Its antigen remains unknown. The CDR3 is cut off 3 residues early in the read; its end comes from the germline J gene. The CDR3 is made up of 13 amino acids. The V gene's germline CDR1 is GTSNPN and CDR2 SVGIG (reference sequence). Trimming cost V 0 bases and J 3 bases, with 8 bases left between them. Each donor provided 5 to 8 ml of heparinized whole blood. This entry comes from a study of T cell clonality in common variable immunodeficiency. Findings of the study overall: In common variable immunodeficiency, TCR beta chains reportedly carried fewer deletions and N-nucleotide insertions. Compared with controls, CVID subjects had fewer shared TCRbeta clones. Links between repertoire features and CVID complications were heterogeneity-limited.

Data came from immunoSEQ multiplex PCR; TCRdb stores just in-frame clones and leaves some out. This sample's clone table lists 8,000 or so clones. Input material: peripheral blood mononuclear cells. This receptor was taken from a human donor with common variable immunodeficiency. The chain employs TRBV30 and TRBJ1-1; D is perhaps TRBD1 (5 bases). This chain's CDR3 is CAWSVGRDTEAFF. CDR3 bases read: TGTGCCTGGAGTGTAGGCAGGGACACTGAA.